Below, 3 T cell receptor beta chains from the same sample are listed, as sequenced in a study of shared clonotypes between healthy human individuals. Libraries were prepared by immunoSEQ multiplex PCR; TCRdb keeps only in-frame clonotypes and omits some of them. The sample comprises hundreds of thousands of clones, about 74% of which are singletons, and less than 2% rests with the top ten. Sequences were obtained from memory CD4+ T cells sorted from blood. Specified subset: CD45RA-negative fraction. Receptors were obtained from a woman in her 30s in good health.

This clone has just a few counts. The V call is TRBV5-6, the J call TRBJ2-1; 8 bases are a match to TRBD1. The V gene end was trimmed by 2 bases and the J gene end by 5 bases; junction bases not matched to a gene: 12. Germline values: CDR1 SGHDT, CDR2 YYEEEE. This CDR3 has 17 residues. CDR3 sequence reads: CASSFYLAGTGDNEQFF. CDR3 DNA sequence: TGTGCCAGCAGCTTCTACCTTGCTGGGACAGGAGACAATGAGCAGTTCTTC.

The chain is built from TRBV2 and TRBJ2-1; 8 bases are a match to TRBD2. The CDR3 extends over 15 amino acids. J lost 10 bases, V lost 8 bases, and 16 bases had no gene match. The germline gives CDR1 SNHLY, CDR2 FYNNEI. DNA for the CDR3: TGTGCCAGCGGGGGAGGCGGGACTAGTTCGGTGGAGCAGTTCTTC. It specifies CASGGGGTSSVEQFF.

The V call is TRBV4-1, the J call TRBJ1-1; D is unresolved. The CDR3 is 11 amino acids. Per germline, CDR1 MGHRA and CDR2 YSYEKL. Deletions cut 3 bases from V and 5 bases from J, with 4 bases between. The CDR3 DNA is TGCGCCAGCAGCCAGGCAACTGAAGCTTTCTTT. Translation gives CASSQATEAFF.